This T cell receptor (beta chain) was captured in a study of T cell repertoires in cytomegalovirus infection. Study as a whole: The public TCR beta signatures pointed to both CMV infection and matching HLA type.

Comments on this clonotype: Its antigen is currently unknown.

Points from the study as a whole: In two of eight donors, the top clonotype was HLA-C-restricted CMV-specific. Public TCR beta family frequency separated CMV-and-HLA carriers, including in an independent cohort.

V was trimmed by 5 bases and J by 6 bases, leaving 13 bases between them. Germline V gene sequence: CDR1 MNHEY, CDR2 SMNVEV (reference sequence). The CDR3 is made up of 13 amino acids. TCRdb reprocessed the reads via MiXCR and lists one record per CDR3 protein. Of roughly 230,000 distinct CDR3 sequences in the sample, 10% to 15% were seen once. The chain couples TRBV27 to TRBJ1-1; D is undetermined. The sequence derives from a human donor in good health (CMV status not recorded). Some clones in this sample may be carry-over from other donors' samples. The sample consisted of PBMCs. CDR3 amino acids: CASSLHTGAEAFF. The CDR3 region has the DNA TGTGCCAGCAGTCTGCACACGGGCGCTGAAGCTTTCTTT.